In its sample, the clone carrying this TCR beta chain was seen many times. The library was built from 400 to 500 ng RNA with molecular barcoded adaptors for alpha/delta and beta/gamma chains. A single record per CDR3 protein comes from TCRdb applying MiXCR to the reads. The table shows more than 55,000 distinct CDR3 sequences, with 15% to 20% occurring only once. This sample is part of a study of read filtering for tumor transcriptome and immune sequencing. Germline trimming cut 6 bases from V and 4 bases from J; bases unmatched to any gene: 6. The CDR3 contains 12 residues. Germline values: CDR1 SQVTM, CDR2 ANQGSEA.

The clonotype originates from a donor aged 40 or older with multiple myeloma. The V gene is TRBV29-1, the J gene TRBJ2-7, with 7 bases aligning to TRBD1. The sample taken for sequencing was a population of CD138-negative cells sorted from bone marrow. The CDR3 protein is CSVELGQYEQYF. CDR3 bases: TGCAGCGTCGAACTGGGACAGTACGAGCAGTACTTC.